Listed here is a single T cell receptor beta chain. This record belongs to a study of blood T cell repertoires in COVID-19. Trimming removed 5 bases from V and 2 bases from J; junction bases left unmatched: 6. CDR1 is SGHNT, CDR2 YYREEE, per germline (reference sequence). The CDR3 is made up of 15 amino acids. Generated by immunoSEQ multiplex PCR, the TCRdb table keeps only in-frame clones and is missing some. Of some 330,000 clones listed, around 86% are singletons. The chain is built from TRBV5-4 and TRBJ2-2; 7 positions match TRBD2. The clonotype originates from a woman between 45 and 65 years old who had recovered from COVID-19. The sample was PBMCs or T cells enriched from blood (not recorded which). The CDR3 nucleotides are TGTGCCAGCAGTATGGGGGGGGTCAACACCGGGGAGCTGTTTTTT. This sequence encodes CASSMGGVNTGELFF.